This TCR beta chain was recorded in a study of shared clonotypes between healthy human individuals. The overall study: CD4 naive and CD4 memory each took three plates per donor, while CD8 naive took two and CD8 memory one.

This CDR3 has 16 amino acids. From germline, CDR1 is SGDLS and CDR2 YYNGEE. Trimming stripped 3 bases from V and 7 bases from J, with 20 bases between. CD45RO-negative, CCR7-selected cells formed the naive CD8 fraction, which excluded terminally differentiated effector memory CD45RA+ cells. All donors were Caucasian adults living in Nashville, Tennessee. Deep-level assay runs were performed. Sequenced by immunoSEQ multiplex PCR; TCRdb stores in-frame clones only, minus some. The sample records millions of clones, about 94% being singletons. The sample was naive CD8+ T cells sorted from blood. The TCR sequence derives from a man between 18 and 29 years old in good health. This chain connects TRBV9 to TRBJ2-1, with D perhaps matching TRBD2 (6 bases). The CDR3 loop reads CASSGDRDLGENEQFF. The CDR3 nucleotides are TGTGCCAGCAGCGGGGACCGGGACTTGGGAGAAAATGAGCAGTTCTTC.